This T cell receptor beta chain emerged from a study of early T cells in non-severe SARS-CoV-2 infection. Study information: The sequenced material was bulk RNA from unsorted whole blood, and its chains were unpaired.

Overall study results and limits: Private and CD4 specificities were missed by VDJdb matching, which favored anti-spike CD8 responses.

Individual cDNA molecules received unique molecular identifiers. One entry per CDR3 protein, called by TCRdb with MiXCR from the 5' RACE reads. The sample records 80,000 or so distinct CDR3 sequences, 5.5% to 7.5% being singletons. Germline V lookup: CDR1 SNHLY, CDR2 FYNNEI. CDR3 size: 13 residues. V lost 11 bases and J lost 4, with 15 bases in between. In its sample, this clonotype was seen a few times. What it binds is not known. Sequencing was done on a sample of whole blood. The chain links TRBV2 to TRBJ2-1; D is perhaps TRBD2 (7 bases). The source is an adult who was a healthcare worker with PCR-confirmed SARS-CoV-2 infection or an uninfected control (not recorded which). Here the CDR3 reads CAGRGDKYNEQFF. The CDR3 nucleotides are TGTGCCGGCCGGGGGGACAAATACAATGAGCAGTTCTTC.